This TCR beta chain was documented in a study of cytomegalovirus exposure and HLA in healthy donors. CDR1 is SQVTM, CDR2 ANQGSEA, per germline. Trimming took 0 bases from V and 3 from J; bases not matched to a gene: 2. This CDR3 has 14 residues. A single count supports this clone. A multiplex PCR was run with 60 Vbeta primers and 13 Jbeta primers. Clones were sequenced by immunoSEQ multiplex PCR, and TCRdb holds only the in-frame ones, with some missing. The table has some 77,000 clones, under 85% seen once; the top ten hold around a fifth. The TCR was taken from a woman aged 40 to 50 in good health and CMV-seropositive. The rearrangement joins TRBV29-1 to TRBJ2-7, with 10 bases that match TRBD2. The sample taken for sequencing was PBMCs. CDR3 region: CSVEDRTSGYEQYF. The CDR3 nucleotides read TGCAGCGTTGAAGACCGGACTAGCGGCTACGAGCAGTACTTC.